This record covers a single T cell receptor beta chain. Its antigen is unidentified. These data originate in a study of T-cell memory formation after mild COVID-19. In the study overall: Largely donor-specific sequence clusters came from two donors.

This CDR3 is 15 amino acids long. J lost 2 bases, V lost 4 bases, and 7 bases had no gene match. CDR1 SEHNR and CDR2 FQNEAQ come from the germline V gene (reference sequence). Study conclusions and caveats: Several responding clones turned up in pre-infection memory, indicating that cross-reactive memory may have taken part.

The TCR alpha and TCR beta cDNA libraries, bearing sample barcodes and UMIs, were generated by 5'RACE using constant-segment primers. One entry per CDR3 protein results from TCRdb running MiXCR on the 5' RACE reads. Of about 560,000 distinct CDR3 sequences detected, 20% to 25% appear once; the ten largest clones hold approximately 8.4%. The material sequenced was PBMCs or a T cell subset sorted from them (not recorded which). The chain uses TRBV7-9 and TRBJ2-7; the match to TRBD1 covers 8 bases. The TCR was taken from an adult woman who had mild COVID-19 (a few samples of this study predate the infection). Cell type and time point are not known. CDR3 nucleotides: TGTGCCAGCAGCTCACAGGGGGTAGGAACCTACGAGCAGTACTTC. It codes for CASSSQGVGTYEQYF.